A single sample is the source of the 25 T cell receptor beta chains below, sequenced in a study of response to subunit inactivated influenza vaccine (dated by TCRdb to the late 2010s). Libraries were prepared through RT-PCR. Sequenced using an Illumina HiSeq 2500. TCRdb itself trimmed the public reads at Q25 with fastp, ran MiXCR and retained productive beta chains. When rows share a CDR3 protein, they turn into one entry using the most common DNA and genes. This sample gives about 520,000 distinct CDR3 sequences in total; about 25% of them show up just once. The ten largest clones capture 1.5% to 2% of the sample. The sample here was CD4+ T cells sorted from PBMCs, taken more than 4 days after vaccination. The receptor set was obtained from a man over 45 who received an inactivated influenza vaccine. Donor details come from another sample of the same person, matched by shared clones.

The sample holds one count of this clonotype. The gene calls are TRBV6-2 or TRBV6-3 and TRBJ2-1; 8 bases line up with TRBD1. V dropped 6 bases and J dropped 7; count of bases not matched to a gene: 11. The CDR3 has 15 amino acids. In germline, CDR1 is MNHEY, CDR2 SVGEGT. CDR3 protein: CASSFATGVRNEQFF. The CDR3 DNA follows: TGTGCCAGCAGCTTCGCGACAGGGGTGAGGAATGAGCAGTTCTTC.

DNA for the CDR3: TGTGCCAGCAGCCTCCATGCGGGGGCTAGTCAGCCCCAGCATTTT. It is translated as CASSLHAGASQPQHF. The genes are TRBV7-2 and TRBJ1-5; D is perhaps TRBD1 (6 bases). The ends were cut back, 5 bases at V and 6 bases at J, with 17 bases in the middle. Germline lookup yields CDR1 SGHTA and CDR2 FQGNSA. The CDR3 runs to 15 residues.

There are a few counts of this clonotype. This sequence joins TRBV20-1 and TRBJ2-4, with D unresolved. This CDR3 has 16 amino acids. V lost 3 bases, J lost 1 base, and 16 bases lay in between. Germline V gene lookup returns CDR1 DFQATT and CDR2 SNEGSKA (reference sequence). The CDR3 DNA is TGCAGTGCTAGTGCGCCCGCGACTTTTGCCAAAAACATTCAGTACTTC. Translating gives CSASAPATFAKNIQYF.

This clonotype was counted between two and nine times. This sequence joins TRBV10-3 and TRBJ2-3, with 7 bases aligning to TRBD1. This CDR3 is 19 amino acids long. The germline CDR1 and CDR2 sequences are ENHRY and SYGVKD. V was clipped by 0 bases and J by 1 base; unmatched bases: 13. The DNA for the CDR3 is TGTGCCATCAGTGAGTCAAATGATATGAGGACAGGAGGCACAGATACGCAGTATTTT. As protein: CAISESNDMRTGGTDTQYF.

The genes are TRBV12-3 or TRBV12-4 and TRBJ1-2; 7 bases agree with TRBD1. J gave up 4 bases and V 5 bases, and 10 bases lay outside the gene matches. This CDR3 has 15 amino acids. The CDR3 sequence is CASSIRYRGSYGYTF. The CDR3 coding sequence is TGTGCCAGCAGTATACGCTACAGGGGCAGCTATGGCTACACCTTC.

There are a few counts of this clonotype. The chain links TRBV20-1 to TRBJ2-1; TRBD1 aligns across 9 bases. V lost 3 bases and J lost 7; bases outside the gene matches: 13. CDR1 and CDR2 (germline): DFQATT, SNEGSKA (reference sequence). The CDR3 covers 16 residues. The CDR3 DNA reads as TGCAGTGCTAGGGGTGGACAGGGGCCTCAGCCTAATGAGCAGTTCTTC. It is translated as CSARGGQGPQPNEQFF.

This clonotype turned up a few times. The chain employs TRBV11-1 and TRBJ2-3; a possible D gene is TRBD2 (5 bases). The germline CDR1 and CDR2 sequences are SGHAT and FQDESV (reference sequence). Trimming cost V 4 bases and J 2 bases, with 16 bases left between them. The CDR3 loop spans 16 amino acids. The DNA of the CDR3 is TGTGCCAGCAGCTCCAAAGAGGGCCGTTACACAGATACGCAGTATTTT. As protein: CASSSKEGRYTDTQYF.

The chain recombines TRBV11-2 with TRBJ2-1; D ambiguous. There are 13 residues in the CDR3. The V and J ends lost 6 bases and 9 bases respectively, with 15 bases between them. Germline loops: CDR1 SGHAT, CDR2 FQNNGV. In DNA form, the CDR3 reads TGTGCCAGCAGACCGGGCCGTACGTCTGAGCAGTTCTTC. This sequence encodes CASRPGRTSEQFF.

The chain joins TRBV5-5 to TRBJ2-1; D not resolved. There are 14 residues in the CDR3. Trimming took off 0 bases at V and 0 bases at J, with 4 bases between the two ends. From germline, CDR1 is SGHKS and CDR2 YYEKEE (reference sequence). CDR3 sequence (DNA): TGTGCCAGCAGCTTGGATAACTCCTACAATGAGCAGTTCTTC. This codes for CASSLDNSYNEQFF.

This clonotype has only a few counts. The CDR3 region is CASSPWDRSNYGYTF. The CDR3 coding sequence is TGCGCCAGCAGCCCCTGGGACAGATCTAACTATGGCTACACCTTC. The chain recombines TRBV5-1 with TRBJ1-2; 7 bases match TRBD1. Looked up from germline, CDR1 is SGHRS and CDR2 is YFSETQ. V gave up 4 bases and J gave up 0 bases; unmatched junction bases: 6. The CDR3 totals 15 residues.

The table lists this clonotype with a few counts. The chain is built from TRBV20-1 and TRBJ2-1, with D perhaps TRBD1 or TRBD2 (5 bases each). V dropped 2 bases and J dropped 9 bases, with 20 bases sitting between them. This CDR3 contains 15 residues. Germline V gene lookup returns CDR1 DFQATT and CDR2 SNEGSKA (reference sequence). CDR3 nucleotides: TGCAGTGCTAGACCAACGGGGCACCACTACGGTGAGCAGTTCTTC. Amino acids: CSARPTGHHYGEQFF.

This clonotype appeared a few times. The chain couples TRBV5-1 to TRBJ2-1; 7 positions match TRBD2. The CDR3 contains 17 residues. Germline values: CDR1 SGHRS, CDR2 YFSETQ. Trimming at V came to 4 bases and at J to 3 bases, leaving 13 bases not matched to a gene. The CDR3 loop reads CASSLRVGGSFYNEQFF. The CDR3 DNA reads as TGCGCCAGCAGCCTCAGGGTTGGCGGGAGTTTCTACAATGAGCAGTTCTTC. The entire variable domain, with the rest obtained from reference TRBV5-1 and TRBJ2-1, is as follows: KAGVTQTPRYLIKTRGQQVTLSCSPISGHRSVSWYQQTPGQGLQFLFEYFSETQRNKGNFPGRFSGRQFSNSRSEMNVSTLELGDSALYLCASSLRVGGSFYNEQFFGPGTRLTVL.

This clonotype was seen a few times. This chain joins TRBV7-2 and TRBJ2-2; D is undetermined. Trimming cost V 5 bases and J 0 bases, with 13 bases left between them. Germline lookup yields CDR1 SGHTA and CDR2 FQGNSA. The CDR3 is made up of 16 amino acids. Here the CDR3 reads CASSKGRLTNTGELFF. In nucleotides, the CDR3 is TGTGCCAGCAGCAAGGGTCGGCTAACGAACACCGGGGAGCTGTTTTTT. The whole variable domain, remainder taken from reference TRBV7-2 and TRBJ2-2, is GAGVSQSPSNKVTEKGKDVELRCDPISGHTALYWYRQSLGQGLEFLIYFQGNSAPDKSGLPSDRFSAERTGGSVSTLTIQRTQQEDSAVYLCASSKGRLTNTGELFFGEGSRLTVL.

V and J are TRBV10-3 and TRBJ2-2; 8 bases fit TRBD1. The CDR3 length is 15 residues. Trimming took 2 bases from V and 6 from J; bases not matched to a gene: 5. From germline, CDR1 is ENHRY and CDR2 SYGVKD. CDR3 DNA: TGTGCCATCAGTGAGCAACAGGGGGTCGCCGGGGAGCTGTTTTTT. Protein product: CAISEQQGVAGELFF.

In this sample, this clonotype turned up a few times. The J gene is TRBJ2-3, the V gene TRBV11-2, with 8 bases that match TRBD2. The V segment lost 1 base and the J segment 7 bases; nucleotides outside the gene matches: 7. CDR3 length: 15 residues. Germline V lookup: CDR1 SGHAT, CDR2 FQNNGV. The CDR3 sequence is CASSLGRGGPHTQYF. In DNA, the CDR3 is TGTGCCAGCAGCTTAGGTCGCGGGGGGCCACATACGCAGTATTTT.

This clonotype was seen a few times. This chain uses TRBV30 with TRBJ2-1; 13 bases fit TRBD2. With V trimmed by 5 bases and J by 9 bases, 4 bases remained unmatched. In germline, CDR1 is GTSNPN, CDR2 SVGIG (reference sequence). This CDR3 is 13 amino acids long. As DNA, the CDR3 is TGTGCCTGGGGACTAGCGGGAGTCAGTGAGCAGTTCTTC. Translation: CAWGLAGVSEQFF.

The chain recombines TRBV12-3 or TRBV12-4 with TRBJ2-1; perhaps TRBD2 as D (6 bases). CDR3 length: 17 residues. V gave up 5 bases and J gave up 4 bases, with 21 bases separating them. In DNA form, the CDR3 reads TGTGCCAGCAGTCCTCCTATCGGGGGTCCCCTGTACAATGAGCAGTTCTTC. Translated: CASSPPIGGPLYNEQFF.

To note about this clonotype: At one end, the junction sequence differs from germline, possibly due to a read error. V is TRBV7-7 and J is TRBJ2-5; TRBD2 agrees at 14 bases. Looked up from germline, CDR1 is SSHAT and CDR2 is FNYEAQ (reference sequence). The CDR3 contains 17 residues. CDR3 bases: TGTGCTAGCAGCTTAGGAAGGACTAGCGGGAGGCAAGAGACCCAGTACTTC. Translation gives CASSLGRTSGRQETQYF.

This clonotype has more than one count but fewer than ten. The J gene is TRBJ2-1, the V gene TRBV7-2; no definite D call. Trimming stripped 2 bases from V and 8 bases from J, with 10 bases between. The CDR3 is made up of 13 amino acids. Germline V CDR1 and CDR2: SGHTA, FQGNSA. CDR3 bases: TGTGCCAGCAGCTTACAACAGTTAGATGAGCAGTTCTTC. This translates into CASSLQQLDEQFF.

This clonotype was seen a few times. The genes are TRBV6-2 or TRBV6-3 and TRBJ1-4; 7 nucleotides align to TRBD1. J was trimmed by 11 bases and V by 2 bases; bases with no gene match: 2. The CDR3 loop spans 12 amino acids. Germline CDR1 and CDR2: MNHEY and SVGEGT. Written as DNA, the CDR3 is TGTGCCAGCAGTTACCCGGGACAGAAACTGTTTTTT. Protein: CASSYPGQKLFF.

This clonotype came up a few times. The rearrangement uses TRBV29-1 and TRBJ2-1, with 7 bases fitting TRBD2. CDR3 length: 14 amino acids. The V gene end was trimmed by 6 bases and the J gene end by 5 bases; junction bases not matched to a gene: 10. Germline V lookup: CDR1 SQVTM, CDR2 ANQGSEA. In DNA, the CDR3 is TGCAGCGTCGCTCCAAGACTAGCTAACAATGAGCAGTTCTTC. Translating it yields CSVAPRLANNEQFF.

The chain has TRBV4-3 and TRBJ1-3, with 7 bases that match TRBD1. From germline, CDR1 is LGHNA and CDR2 YSLEER. This CDR3 has 17 amino acids. The trim removed 0 bases at V and 0 bases at J, leaving 5 bases unmatched. CDR3: CASSQEPQGVSGNTIYF. The CDR3 DNA is TGCGCCAGCAGCCAAGAACCGCAGGGGGTCTCTGGAAACACCATATATTTT.

This clonotype has a handful of counts. The chain recombines TRBV5-1 with TRBJ2-3; possibly TRBD1 or TRBD2 for D (5 bases each). The CDR3 length is 17 residues. Germline V lookup: CDR1 SGHRS, CDR2 YFSETQ. The germline V and J ends were trimmed by 0 bases and 2 bases, with 16 bases remaining between them. The CDR3 bases are TGCGCCAGCAGCTTGGTGGGACCACACATATCCACAGATACGCAGTATTTT. It specifies CASSLVGPHISTDTQYF.

The V gene is TRBV11-2, the J gene TRBJ2-7; no firm D call. Per germline, CDR1 SGHAT and CDR2 FQNNGV. The CDR3 covers 14 residues. The germline V and J ends were trimmed by 1 base and 2 bases, with 9 bases remaining between them. Here the CDR3 DNA reads TGTGCCAGCAGCTTAGTGGCAGTCACCTACGAGCAGTACTTC. Its protein product is CASSLVAVTYEQYF.

This chain uses TRBV7-2 with TRBJ2-1; D is unresolved. Germline CDR1 and CDR2: SGHTA and FQGNSA. V was clipped by 4 bases and J by 9 bases, with 10 bases between them. The CDR3 is made up of 12 amino acids. The CDR3 nucleotides are TGTGCCAGCAGCTCCAGCTTGGTTGAGCAGTTCTTC. Translated: CASSSSLVEQFF.